Below, 21 T cell receptor beta chains from the same sample are listed, as sequenced in a study of blood T cell repertoires in COVID-19. Some clones are missing from TCRdb's copy, which holds only in-frame ones; the method was immunoSEQ multiplex PCR. The sample contains more than 300,000 clones, over 85% of which appear only once. The sample consisted of peripheral blood. The source of these receptors is a woman aged 25-40 years with COVID-19, enrolled during active disease.

The CDR3 DNA reads as TGCAGCGTTGTACGACAGGGGGTTGACGAGCAGTACTTC. Translated: CSVVRQGVDEQYF. The rearrangement joins TRBV29-1 to TRBJ2-7; 9 bases are shared with TRBD1. Trimming took 4 bases from V and 5 from J; bases not matched to a gene: 6. Germline V gene sequence: CDR1 SQVTM, CDR2 ANQGSEA. This CDR3 is 13 amino acids long.

This chain joins TRBV2 and TRBJ2-7; the match to TRBD2 covers 8 bases. The CDR3 totals 14 residues. Germline V gives CDR1 SNHLY, CDR2 FYNNEI. The J segment lost 4 bases and the V segment lost 6 bases, leaving 8 bases of the junction unmatched. The CDR3 nucleotides are TGTGCCAGCAGCCCAGGACTAGCTAGGTACGAGCAGTACGTC. Its translation is CASSPGLARYEQYV.

V is TRBV29-1 and J is TRBJ1-2, with 8 positions matching TRBD1. The junction had 16 bases not matched to a gene; V was cut back by 3 bases and J by 10 bases. The CDR3 totals 15 residues. Germline values: CDR1 SQVTM, CDR2 ANQGSEA. CDR3 coding DNA: TGCAGCGTTGAGCGGTCGACAGGGGTCCCCTTCGACTACACCTTC. Protein sequence: CSVERSTGVPFDYTF.

The chain's CDR3 is CASRRESSGNTIYF. As DNA, the CDR3 is TGTGCCAGCCGCCGGGAGAGCTCTGGAAACACCATATATTTT. V gene TRBV19 combines with J gene TRBJ1-3; no clear D. The V end was cut by 9 bases, the J end by 0 bases, with 12 bases between. The CDR3 loop spans 14 amino acids. Looked up from germline, CDR1 is LNHDA and CDR2 is SQIVND (reference sequence). The full variable domain, rest sourced from reference TRBV19 and TRBJ1-3, is DGGITQSPKYLFRKEGQNVTLSCEQNLNHDAMYWYRQDPGQGLRLIYYSQIVNDFQKGDIAEGYSVSREKKESFPLTVTSAQKNPTAFYLCASRRESSGNTIYFGEGSWLTVV.

This clone was counted between two and nine times. Relative to the germline gene, one junction end is altered; a read error may explain this. V usage is TRBV6-5 and J usage is TRBJ1-6; D is possibly TRBD1 (5 bases). CDR1 MNHEY and CDR2 SVGAGI come from the germline V gene. This CDR3 contains 15 residues. The CDR3 DNA reads TGTGCCAGCACGGGGTCGGAGGGGTATAGTTCACCCCTCCACTTT. Translation gives CASTGSEGYSSPLHF.

This clone appeared a single time. The rearrangement joins TRBV7-2 to TRBJ2-5; 7 bases are shared with TRBD1. Germline loops: CDR1 SGHTA, CDR2 FQGNSA. V lost 2 bases and J lost 2; bases outside the gene matches: 14. The CDR3 spans 18 residues. The CDR3 region has the DNA TGTGCCAGCAGCTTAAGGGCCGGCACAGGGGAGCTTCAAGAGACCCAGTACTTC. Translation: CASSLRAGTGELQETQYF.

The V gene is TRBV29-1, the J gene TRBJ2-2, with D possibly matching TRBD1 (5 bases). The CDR3 totals 14 residues. V dropped 7 bases and J dropped 1 base, with 13 bases sitting between them. Per germline, CDR1 SQVTM and CDR2 ANQGSEA. The CDR3 loop is CSAVTDKNTGELFF. CDR3 DNA: TGCAGCGCTGTGACGGACAAGAACACCGGGGAGCTGTTTTTT.

This rearrangement joins TRBV4-2 to TRBJ2-3, with TRBD2 matching 10 bases. The CDR3 runs to 16 residues. In germline, CDR1 is LGHNA, CDR2 YNFKEQ. Unmatched junction bases numbered 6, after V lost 1 base and J lost 5 bases. CDR3 DNA: TGTGCCAGCAGCCAAGTGCTAGCGGGGGAGATAGATACGCAGTATTTT. Its protein product is CASSQVLAGEIDTQYF.

CDR3 sequence reads: CASSEWKGSGYGYTF. CDR3 nucleotides: TGTGCCAGCAGTGAATGGAAGGGCAGCGGCTATGGCTACACCTTC. The rearrangement uses TRBV2 and TRBJ1-2, with D unclear. V lost 2 bases and J 4 bases, leaving 14 bases between the germline ends. Germline V gene lookup returns CDR1 SNHLY and CDR2 FYNNEI. The CDR3 covers 15 residues.

The chain has TRBV5-5 and TRBJ2-3, with unresolved D. Germline CDR1 reads SGHKS; CDR2 reads YYEKEE (reference sequence). The CDR3 is 14 amino acids. With 4 bases removed from V and 0 bases from J, the gap between germline ends came to 9 bases. The CDR3 reads CASSNTLSTDTQYF. The DNA of the CDR3 is TGTGCCAGCAGCAACACCTTAAGCACAGATACGCAGTATTTT.

The V and J genes are TRBV27 and TRBJ2-1; TRBD1 matches at 7 bases. The CDR3 spans 15 residues. J gave up 5 bases and V 7 bases, and 11 bases lay outside the gene matches. Germline V gene sequence: CDR1 MNHEY, CDR2 SMNVEV (reference sequence). The CDR3: CASTPWTGEDNEQFF. CDR3 DNA: TGTGCCAGCACCCCTTGGACAGGCGAGGACAATGAGCAGTTCTTC.

The chain has TRBV9 and TRBJ2-3; 9 nucleotides match TRBD1. The CDR3 consists of 15 residues. The ends lost 0 bases at V and 2 bases at J; junction bases unmatched: 1. Germline CDR1 SGDLS, CDR2 YYNGEE. The CDR3 loop is CASSVGDRVTDTQYF. The CDR3 bases are TGTGCCAGCAGCGTAGGGGACAGGGTCACAGATACGCAGTATTTT.

The rearrangement joins TRBV2 to TRBJ1-5, with 8 bases lining up with TRBD1. There are 13 residues in the CDR3. Germline CDR1 reads SNHLY; CDR2 reads FYNNEI. Losses at the gene ends were 6 bases for V and 9 bases for J; bases not matched to a gene: 7. The CDR3 bases are TGTGCCAGCAGGGGGGGACAGGTTCGGCCCCAGCATTTT. As protein: CASRGGQVRPQHF.

This rearrangement joins TRBV5-5 to TRBJ1-4; 10 bases line up with TRBD1. The CDR3 covers 15 residues. V dropped 0 bases and J dropped 10; count of bases not matched to a gene: 6. Germline V lookup: CDR1 SGHKS, CDR2 YYEKEE (reference sequence). Here the CDR3 DNA reads TGTGCCAGCAGCTTGGGCGGGACAGGGGTAGTAAAACTGTTTTTT. Translated: CASSLGGTGVVKLFF.

The chain carries TRBV2 and TRBJ1-5, with a possible D match to TRBD1 (6 bases). The CDR3 is 13 residues long. Deletions cut 7 bases from V and 3 bases from J, with 10 bases between. The germline V gene encodes CDR1 SNHLY and CDR2 FYNNEI. Here the CDR3 DNA reads TGTGCCAGCACAGGACAGATCAATCAGCCCCAGCATTTT. Encoded protein: CASTGQINQPQHF.

The chain employs TRBV11-2 and TRBJ2-5; TRBD1 aligns across 7 bases. This CDR3 is built from 13 residues. V lost 4 bases to trimming and J lost 4 bases; unmatched junction nucleotides: 3. The germline gives CDR1 SGHAT, CDR2 FQNNGV. For the CDR3, the DNA is TGTGCCAGCAGCTCTAGGGGGCCAGAGACCCAGTACTTC. This encodes CASSSRGPETQYF. Full variable domain (rest looked up from reference TRBV11-2 and TRBJ2-5): EAGVAQSPRYKIIEKRQSVAFWCNPISGHATLYWYQQILGQGPKLLIQFQNNGVVDDSQLPKDRFSAERLKGVDSTLKIQPAKLEDSAVYLCASSSRGPETQYFGPGTRLLVL.

The chain couples TRBV29-1 to TRBJ2-7, with 9 nucleotides matching TRBD1. This CDR3 is 13 amino acids long. CDR1 is SQVTM, CDR2 ANQGSEA, per germline. Trimming took 4 bases from V and 3 from J; bases not matched to a gene: 4. CDR3 in DNA: TGCAGCGTTGCCCCGGGACAGGGCTACGAGCAGTACTTC. Protein sequence: CSVAPGQGYEQYF.

The chain links TRBV11-2 to TRBJ2-1; D remains ambiguous. This CDR3 spans 18 amino acids. The V and J ends lost 4 bases and 4 bases respectively, with 23 bases between them. Per the germline V gene, CDR1 is SGHAT and CDR2 is FQNNGV. The CDR3 region is CASSSIRSSEGSYNEQFF. The CDR3 DNA sequence: TGTGCCAGCAGCTCAATTCGGTCGAGCGAAGGATCATACAATGAGCAGTTCTTC.

There are a few counts of this clone. The chain uses TRBV5-6 and TRBJ1-2; TRBD1 matches at 7 bases. This CDR3 region has 13 residues. CDR1 and CDR2 (germline): SGHDT, YYEEEE. J gave up 6 bases and V 6 bases, and 8 bases lay outside the gene matches. The CDR3 DNA reads TGTGCCAGCAACCCCGGAGGGGGCGATGGCTACACCTTC. This sequence encodes CASNPGGGDGYTF. The whole variable domain, filled in from reference TRBV5-6 and TRBJ1-2, reads DAGVTQSPTHLIKTRGQQVTLRCSPKSGHDTVSWYQQALGQGPQFIFQYYEEEERQRGNFPDRFSGHQFPNYSSELNVNALLLGDSALYLCASNPGGGDGYTFGSGTRLTVV.

This clone appeared a few times. This chain joins TRBV10-2 and TRBJ1-6, with a possible D match to TRBD1 (5 bases). V lost 1 base and J lost 3, with 10 bases in between. Germline CDR1 is WSHSY and CDR2 is SAAADI. There are 16 residues in the CDR3. The chain's CDR3 is CASSELGPLYNSPLHF. The CDR3 DNA follows: TGCGCCAGCAGTGAGTTGGGGCCTCTCTATAATTCACCCCTCCACTTT.

The rearrangement uses TRBV2 and TRBJ1-4, with a possible D match to TRBD1 (6 bases). Germline V gives CDR1 SNHLY, CDR2 FYNNEI. Deletions cut 5 bases from V and 6 bases from J, with 16 bases between. This CDR3 is 15 amino acids long. In nucleotides, the CDR3 is TGTGCCAGCAGTCGGACAGCGCCAGGGGATGAAAAACTGTTTTTT. It specifies CASSRTAPGDEKLFF.